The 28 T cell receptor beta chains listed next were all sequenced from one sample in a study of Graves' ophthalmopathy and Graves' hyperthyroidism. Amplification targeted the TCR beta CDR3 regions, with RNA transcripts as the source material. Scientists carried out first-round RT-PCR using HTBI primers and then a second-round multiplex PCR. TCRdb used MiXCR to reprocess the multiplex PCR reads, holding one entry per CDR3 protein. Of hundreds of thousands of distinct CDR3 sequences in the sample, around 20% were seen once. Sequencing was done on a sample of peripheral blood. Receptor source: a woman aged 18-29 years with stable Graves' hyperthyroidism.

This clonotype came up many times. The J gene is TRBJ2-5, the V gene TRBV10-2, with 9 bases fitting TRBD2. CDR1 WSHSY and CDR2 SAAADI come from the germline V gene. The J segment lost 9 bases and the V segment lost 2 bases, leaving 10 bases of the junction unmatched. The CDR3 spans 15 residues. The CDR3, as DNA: TGCGCCAGCAGTGAGGGGCTAGCGGGGTCCGGGGCCCAGTACTTC. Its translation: CASSEGLAGSGAQYF.

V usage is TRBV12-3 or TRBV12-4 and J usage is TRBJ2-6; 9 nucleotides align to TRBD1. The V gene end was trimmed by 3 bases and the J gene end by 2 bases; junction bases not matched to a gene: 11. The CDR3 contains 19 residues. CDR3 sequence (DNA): TGTGCCAGCAGTTTCGAAATACAGGGGGCCTGGCCTGGGGCCAACGTCCTGACTTTC. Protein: CASSFEIQGAWPGANVLTF.

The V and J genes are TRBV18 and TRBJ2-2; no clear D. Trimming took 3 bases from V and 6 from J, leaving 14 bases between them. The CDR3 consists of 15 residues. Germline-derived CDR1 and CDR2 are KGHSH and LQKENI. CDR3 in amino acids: CASSPRAPLAGELFF. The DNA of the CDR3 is TGTGCCAGCTCACCTCGGGCCCCCTTGGCCGGGGAGCTGTTTTTT.

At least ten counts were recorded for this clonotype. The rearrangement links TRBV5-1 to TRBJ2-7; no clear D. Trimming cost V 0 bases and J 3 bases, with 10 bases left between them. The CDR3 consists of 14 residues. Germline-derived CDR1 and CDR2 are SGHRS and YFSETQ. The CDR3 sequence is CASSLDFSYYEQYF. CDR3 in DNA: TGCGCCAGCAGCTTGGACTTTAGTTACTACGAGCAGTACTTC.

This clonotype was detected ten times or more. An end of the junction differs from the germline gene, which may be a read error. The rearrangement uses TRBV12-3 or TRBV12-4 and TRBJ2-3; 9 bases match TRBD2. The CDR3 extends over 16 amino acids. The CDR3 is CASSSQSGRPTVTQYF. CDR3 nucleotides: TGTGCCAGCAGTTCCCAAAGCGGGAGGCCCACAGTTACGCAGTATTTT.

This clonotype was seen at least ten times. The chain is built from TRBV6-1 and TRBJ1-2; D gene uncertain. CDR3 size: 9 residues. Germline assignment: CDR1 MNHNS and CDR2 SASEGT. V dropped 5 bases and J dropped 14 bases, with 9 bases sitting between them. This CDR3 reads CASSCAGTF. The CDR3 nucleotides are TGTGCCAGCAGTTGTGCCGGGACCTTC.

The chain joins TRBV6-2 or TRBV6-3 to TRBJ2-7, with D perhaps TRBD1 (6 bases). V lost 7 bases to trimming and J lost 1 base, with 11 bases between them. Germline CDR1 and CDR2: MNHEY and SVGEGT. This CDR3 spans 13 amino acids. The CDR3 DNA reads TGTGCCAGCAACAGGGACACTTCCTACGAGCAGTACTTC. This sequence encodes CASNRDTSYEQYF.

The CDR3 here is CASSYELAGGPPGELFF. The CDR3 DNA reads as TGCGCCAGCAGCTACGAACTAGCGGGAGGGCCCCCCGGGGAGCTGTTTTTT. This chain connects TRBV5-1 to TRBJ2-2; 13 bases are a match to TRBD2. CDR1 is SGHRS and CDR2 is YFSETQ in the germline V gene. The junction had 8 bases not matched to a gene; V was cut back by 3 bases and J by 6 bases. CDR3 size: 17 residues.

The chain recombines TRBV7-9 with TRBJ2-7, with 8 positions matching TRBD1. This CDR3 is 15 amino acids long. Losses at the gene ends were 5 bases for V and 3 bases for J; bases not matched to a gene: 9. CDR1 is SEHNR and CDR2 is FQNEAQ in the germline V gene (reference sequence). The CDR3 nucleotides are TGTGCCAGCAGCCACCGGGGGACAGGTTTCTACGAGCAGTACTTC. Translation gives CASSHRGTGFYEQYF.

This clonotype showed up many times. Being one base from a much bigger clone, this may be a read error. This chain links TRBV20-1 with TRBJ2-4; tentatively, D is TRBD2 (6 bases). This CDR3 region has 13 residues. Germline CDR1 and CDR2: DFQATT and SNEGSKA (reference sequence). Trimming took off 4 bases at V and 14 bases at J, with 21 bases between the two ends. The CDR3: CSATASELETKYF. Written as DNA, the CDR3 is TGCAGTGCTACGGCTAGCGAGTTAGAGACCAAGTACTTC.

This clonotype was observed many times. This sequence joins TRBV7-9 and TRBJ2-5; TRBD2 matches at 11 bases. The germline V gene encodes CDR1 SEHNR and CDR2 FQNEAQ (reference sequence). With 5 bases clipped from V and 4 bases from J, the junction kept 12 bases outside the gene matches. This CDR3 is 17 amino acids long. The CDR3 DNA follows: TGTGCCAGCAGCCCTCTAGGCCAACTAGCGGGAGTAGAGACCCAGTACTTC. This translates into CASSPLGQLAGVETQYF. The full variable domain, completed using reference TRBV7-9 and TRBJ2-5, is DTGVSQNPRHKITKRGQNVTFRCDPISEHNRLYWYRQTLGQGPEFLTYFQNEAQLEKSRLLSDRFSAERPKGSFSTLEIQRTEQGDSAMYLCASSPLGQLAGVETQYFGPGTRLLVL.

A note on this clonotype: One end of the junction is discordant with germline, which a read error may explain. CDR3 in DNA: TGTGCCAGCAGCCAAGTACCTAACTATGGTTACACCTTC. Translating it yields CASSQVPNYGYTF. The chain uses TRBV7-3 and TRBJ1-2, with unresolved D. Germline CDR1 SGHTA, CDR2 FQGTGA. CDR3 size: 13 residues.

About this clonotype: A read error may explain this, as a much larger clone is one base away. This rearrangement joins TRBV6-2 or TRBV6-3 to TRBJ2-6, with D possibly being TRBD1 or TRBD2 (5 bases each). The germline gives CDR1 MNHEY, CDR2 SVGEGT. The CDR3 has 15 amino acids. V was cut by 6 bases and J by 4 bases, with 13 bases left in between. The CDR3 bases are TGTGCCAGCAGCCAGACCGGGGCGGGGGCCAACGTCCTGACTTTC. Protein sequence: CASSQTGAGANVLTF.

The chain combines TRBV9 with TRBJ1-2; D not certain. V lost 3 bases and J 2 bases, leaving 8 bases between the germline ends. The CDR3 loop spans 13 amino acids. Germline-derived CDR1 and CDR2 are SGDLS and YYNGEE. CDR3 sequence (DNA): TGTGCCAGCAGCGCCGACACGAACTATGGCTACACCTTC. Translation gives CASSADTNYGYTF.

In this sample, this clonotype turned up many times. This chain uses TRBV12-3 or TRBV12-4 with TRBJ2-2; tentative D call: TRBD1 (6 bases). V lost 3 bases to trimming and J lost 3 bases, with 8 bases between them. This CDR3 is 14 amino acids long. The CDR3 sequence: CASSFTGHTGELFF. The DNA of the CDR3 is TGTGCCAGCAGTTTCACAGGGCACACCGGGGAGCTGTTTTTT.

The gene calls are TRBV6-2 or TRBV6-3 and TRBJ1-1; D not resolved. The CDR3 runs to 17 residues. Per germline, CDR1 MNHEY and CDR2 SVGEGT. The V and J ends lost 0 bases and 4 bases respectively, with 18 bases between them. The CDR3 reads CASSYSKMGQASTEAFF. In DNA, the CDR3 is TGTGCCAGCAGTTACTCGAAAATGGGCCAAGCTAGCACTGAAGCTTTCTTT.

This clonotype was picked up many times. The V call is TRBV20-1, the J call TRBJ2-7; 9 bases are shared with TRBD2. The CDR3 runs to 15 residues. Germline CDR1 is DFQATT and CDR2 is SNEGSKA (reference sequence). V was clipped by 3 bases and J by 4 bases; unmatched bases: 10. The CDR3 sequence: CSASLSGRTRYEQYF. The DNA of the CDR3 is TGCAGTGCTAGCCTCAGCGGGAGGACGAGGTACGAGCAGTACTTC.

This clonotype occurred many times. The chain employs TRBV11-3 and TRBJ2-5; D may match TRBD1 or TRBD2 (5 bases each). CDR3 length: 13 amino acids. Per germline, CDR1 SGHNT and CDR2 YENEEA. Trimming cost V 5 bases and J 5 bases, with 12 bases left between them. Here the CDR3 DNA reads TGTGCCAGCAGCCGATGGGGGAGCGAGACCCAGTACTTC. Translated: CASSRWGSETQYF.

This CDR3 is CASSSRLAGVEETQYF. Written as DNA, the CDR3 is TGTGCCAGCAGCTCCCGACTAGCGGGGGTTGAAGAGACCCAGTACTTC. J is TRBJ2-5 and V is TRBV9, with 12 bases matching TRBD2. J lost 3 bases, V lost 4 bases, and 7 bases had no gene match. CDR1 is SGDLS and CDR2 is YYNGEE in the germline V gene. The CDR3 has 16 residues.

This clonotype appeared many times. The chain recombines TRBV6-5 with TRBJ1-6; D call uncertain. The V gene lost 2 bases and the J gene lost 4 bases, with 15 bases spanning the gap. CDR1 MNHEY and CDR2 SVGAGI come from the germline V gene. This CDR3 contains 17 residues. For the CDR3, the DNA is TGTGCCAGCAGTTACGGGGAGAGGGCTGCATATAATTCACCCCTCCACTTT. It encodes CASSYGERAAYNSPLHF.

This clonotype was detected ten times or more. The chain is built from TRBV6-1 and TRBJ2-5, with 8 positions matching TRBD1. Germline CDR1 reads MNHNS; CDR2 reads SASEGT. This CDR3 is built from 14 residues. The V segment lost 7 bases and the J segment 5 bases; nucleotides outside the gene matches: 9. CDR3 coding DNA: TGTGCCAGCAAGCGTCAGGGGGCAGGGGAGACCCAGTACTTC. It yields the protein CASKRQGAGETQYF.

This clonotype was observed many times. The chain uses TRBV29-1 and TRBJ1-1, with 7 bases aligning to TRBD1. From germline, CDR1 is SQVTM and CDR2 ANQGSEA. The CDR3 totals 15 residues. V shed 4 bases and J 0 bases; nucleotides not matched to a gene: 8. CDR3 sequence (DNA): TGCAGCGTTGGGACCTCCGGGACAGTGAACACTGAAGCTTTCTTT. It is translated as CSVGTSGTVNTEAFF.

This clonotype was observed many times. CDR3 sequence (DNA): TGTGCCAGCAGTCCGGGCAGCAGCTCCTACGAGCAGTACTTC. Residues: CASSPGSSSYEQYF. This sequence joins TRBV28 and TRBJ2-7; unclear D gene. The V end lost 5 bases, the J end lost 0 bases, and 11 bases lay between the germline ends. This CDR3 spans 14 amino acids. Germline V gene sequence: CDR1 MDHEN, CDR2 SYDVKM.

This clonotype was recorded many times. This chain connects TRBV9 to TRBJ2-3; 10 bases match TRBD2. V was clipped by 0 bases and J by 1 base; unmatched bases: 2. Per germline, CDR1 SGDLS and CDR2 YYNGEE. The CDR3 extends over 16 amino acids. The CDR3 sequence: CASSVGLAGGTDTQYF. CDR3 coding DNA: TGTGCCAGCAGCGTAGGGCTAGCGGGAGGCACAGATACGCAGTATTTT. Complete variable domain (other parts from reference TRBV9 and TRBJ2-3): DSGVTQTPKHLITATGQRVTLRCSPRSGDLSVYWYQQSLDQGLQFLIQYYNGEERAKGNILERFSAQQFPDLHSELNLSSLELGDSALYFCASSVGLAGGTDTQYFGPGTRLTVL.

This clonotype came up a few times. The CDR3 reads CASTSPGRSPYEQYF. CDR3 bases: TGTGCCAGCACTTCTCCGGGACGGTCACCATACGAGCAGTACTTC. This chain joins TRBV28 and TRBJ2-7, with D perhaps assigned TRBD1 or TRBD2 (5 bases each). This CDR3 region has 15 residues. V lost 7 bases, J lost 4 bases, and 20 bases lay in between. Germline V gene lookup returns CDR1 MDHEN and CDR2 SYDVKM. The whole variable domain, filled in from reference TRBV28 and TRBJ2-7, reads DVKVTQSSRYLVKRTGEKVFLECVQDMDHENMFWYRQDPGLGLRLIYFSYDVKMKEKGDIPEGYSVSREKKERFSLILESASTNQTSMYLCASTSPGRSPYEQYFGPGTRLTVT.

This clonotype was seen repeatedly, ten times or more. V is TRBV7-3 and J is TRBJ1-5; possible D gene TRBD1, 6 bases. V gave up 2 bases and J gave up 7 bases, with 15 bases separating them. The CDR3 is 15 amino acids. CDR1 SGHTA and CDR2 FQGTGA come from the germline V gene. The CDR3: CASSLLGGAGQPQHF. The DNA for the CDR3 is TGTGCCAGCAGCTTATTAGGGGGTGCAGGCCAGCCCCAGCATTTT.

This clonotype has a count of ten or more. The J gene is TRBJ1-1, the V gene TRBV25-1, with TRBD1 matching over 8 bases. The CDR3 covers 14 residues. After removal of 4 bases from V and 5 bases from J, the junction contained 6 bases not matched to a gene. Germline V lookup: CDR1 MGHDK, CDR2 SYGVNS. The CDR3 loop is CASSVQGAWTEAFF. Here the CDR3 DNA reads TGTGCCAGCAGTGTTCAGGGGGCTTGGACTGAAGCTTTCTTT.

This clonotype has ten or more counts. CDR3: CASRPQGLENTEAFF. CDR3 sequence (DNA): TGTGCCAGCAGACCACAGGGTTTGGAGAACACTGAAGCTTTCTTT. The chain recombines TRBV12-3 or TRBV12-4 with TRBJ1-1, with D possibly being TRBD1 (6 bases). Trimming stripped 6 bases from V and 1 base from J, with 15 bases between. The CDR3 sequence is 15 residues long.